These T cell receptor beta chains were read from a single sample in a study of blood T cell repertoires in COVID-19. TCRdb's table, derived via immunoSEQ multiplex PCR, lists solely in-frame clones and lacks some. The sample has nearly 65,000 clones; under 90% are singletons. The sequenced sample was peripheral blood. The receptors derive from a human donor in a cohort sampled during active COVID-19. Each CDR3 is given with its conserved first and last residue. The D gene is left open where the match is weak. Where a row states a size, it is once, few, many or the class of an expanded clone; other rows omit it.

clone_size | j_call | d_call | v_call | cdr3_aa | cdr3_nt
. | TRBJ2-2 | TRBD1 | TRBV4-2 | CASSQDPWTGVNTGELFF | TGTGCCAGCAGCCAAGATCCCTGGACAGGGGTGAACACCGGGGAGCTGTTTTTT
once | TRBJ2-7 | . | TRBV6-1 | CASSDSLRTYEQYF | TGTGCCAGCAGTGATTCGCTACGTACCTACGAGCAGTACTTC
. | TRBJ1-6 | TRBD1 | TRBV6-1 | CASSEGTGGNSPLHF | TGTGCCAGCAGTGAAGGGACAGGGGGAAATTCACCCCTCCACTTT
. | TRBJ2-3 | . | TRBV6-2/TRBV6-3 | CASSEDRNTDTQYF | TGTGCCAGCAGTGAGGACAGAAACACAGATACGCAGTATTTT
. | TRBJ2-1 | TRBD2 | TRBV7-6 | CASSSSGGPYNEQFF | TGTGCCAGCAGCTCGAGCGGGGGTCCCTACAATGAGCAGTTCTTC
once | TRBJ1-6 | TRBD1 | TRBV13 | CASSLAWAGGENSPLHF | TGTGCCAGCAGCTTAGCTTGGGCAGGGGGCGAGAATTCACCCCTCCACTTT
. | TRBJ2-7 | TRBD2 | TRBV4-3 | CASSPMRTSGSYEQYF | TGCGCCAGCAGCCCAATGCGGACTAGCGGGAGCTACGAGCAGTACTTC
. | TRBJ2-2 | . | TRBV4-3 | CASSLGSWDTGELFF | TGCGCCAGCAGCCTCGGGTCGTGGGACACCGGGGAGCTGTTTTTT
. | TRBJ1-5 | TRBD1 | TRBV6-2/TRBV6-3 | CASSYEMTGGIVGNQPQHF | TGTGCCAGCAGTTACGAGATGACAGGGGGAATTGTAGGCAATCAGCCCCAGCATTTT
. | TRBJ1-1 | . | TRBV7-9 | CASSLSLGLHTEAFF | TGTGCCAGCAGCTTATCCTTAGGACTTCACACTGAAGCTTTCTTT
. | TRBJ2-2 | TRBD1 | TRBV10-2 | CASSETGLELFF | TGCGCCAGCAGCGAGACAGGGTTGGAGCTGTTTTTT
once | TRBJ1-1 | TRBD1 | TRBV4-3 | CASSQAGGGVNTEAFF | TGCGCCAGCAGCCAAGCAGGGGGCGGTGTGAACACTGAAGCTTTCTTT
. | TRBJ2-7 | TRBD1 | TRBV5-5 | CASSLTGGYYEQYF | TGTGCCAGCAGCCTGACAGGGGGCTACTACGAGCAGTACTTC
. | TRBJ2-5 | TRBD2 | TRBV27 | CASSPKRLAGISDHLETQYF | TGTGCCAGCAGTCCAAAACGGCTAGCGGGAATTTCGGACCACTTGGAGACCCAGTACTTC
. | TRBJ1-5 | TRBD1 | TRBV28 | CASSFQGQEPQHF | TGTGCCAGCAGTTTCCAGGGACAGGAACCCCAGCATTTT
. | TRBJ1-2 | . | TRBV4-3 | CASSRSPGGVRNYGYTF | TGCGCCAGCAGCCGGAGCCCGGGGGGGGTGAGGAACTATGGCTACACCTTC
. | TRBJ2-1 | . | TRBV2 | CASSVPAESDEQFF | TGTGCCAGCAGTGTCCCGGCCGAGAGCGATGAGCAGTTCTTC
. | TRBJ1-3 | . | TRBV21-1 | CASSKELRQVNTIYF | TGTGCCAGCAGCAAAGAATTGAGACAGGTAAACACCATATATTTT
once | TRBJ2-7 | TRBD2 | TRBV5-1 | CASSWGLEYEQYF | TGCGCCAGCAGCTGGGGACTAGAATACGAGCAGTACTTC
few | TRBJ2-4 | . | TRBV5-6 | CASSSQGFKNIQYF | TGTGCCAGCAGCTCACAGGGTTTCAAAAACATTCAGTACTTC
once | TRBJ2-1 | . | TRBV19 | CASRQSLLYNEQFF | TGTGCCAGCAGACAGTCTTTACTCTACAATGAGCAGTTCTTC
. | TRBJ1-5 | . | TRBV19 | CASSRGHGINQPQHF | TGTGCCAGTAGTAGGGGACACGGAATTAATCAGCCCCAGCATTTT
. | TRBJ2-1 | . | TRBV4-3 | CASSQDPSSYNEQFF | TGCGCCAGCAGCCAAGACCCGAGCTCCTACAATGAGCAGTTCTTC
. | TRBJ2-1 | . | TRBV19 | CASSIASTYGGEQFF | TGTGCCAGTAGTATAGCATCCACTTACGGGGGAGAGCAGTTCTTC
few | TRBJ1-5 | TRBD1 | TRBV27 | CASSLSIPGGYSNQPQHF | TGTGCCAGCAGTTTATCGATTCCAGGGGGCTATAGCAATCAGCCCCAGCATTTT
few | TRBJ2-7 | TRBD2 | TRBV7-9 | CASSGAGGYEQYF | TGTGCCAGCAGCGGAGCGGGAGGATACGAGCAGTACTTC
. | TRBJ2-3 | TRBD2 | TRBV29-1 | CSVEVAGARSNTQYF | TGCAGCGTTGAAGTAGCGGGAGCACGATCTAATACGCAGTATTTT
once | TRBJ1-5 | TRBD1 | TRBV5-1 | CASSLGQGVGQPQHF | TGCGCCAGCAGCTTGGGACAGGGTGTGGGACAGCCCCAGCATTTT
. | TRBJ2-5 | . | TRBV9 | CASSPRLQGPKETQYF | TGTGCCAGCAGCCCGCGGCTGCAGGGGCCTAAAGAGACCCAGTACTTC
. | TRBJ1-2 | TRBD1 | TRBV19 | CASTPRGRGDYGYTF | TGTGCCAGTACCCCCCGGGGCAGGGGGGACTATGGCTACACCTTC
. | TRBJ1-1 | . | TRBV5-4 | CASSSRANTEAFF | TGTGCCAGCAGCTCCAGGGCGAACACTGAAGCTTTCTTT
. | TRBJ2-7 | TRBD2 | TRBV27 | CASSPIAGGGYEQYF | TGTGCCAGCAGTCCCATCGCGGGGGGTGGCTACGAGCAGTACTTC
. | TRBJ2-7 | . | TRBV20-1 | CSASPPALAAYEQYF | TGCAGTGCTAGTCCCCCGGCACTAGCCGCCTACGAGCAGTACTTC
. | TRBJ1-1 | . | TRBV4-2 | CASSQDLAENTEAFF | TGTGCCAGCAGCCAAGATTTGGCAGAGAACACTGAAGCTTTCTTT
. | TRBJ2-1 | TRBD1 | TRBV13 | CASSFRDRGTNEQFF | TGTGCCAGCAGCTTCCGGGACAGGGGAACCAATGAGCAGTTCTTC
. | TRBJ2-7 | TRBD1 | TRBV3-1/TRBV3-2 | CASSQGWTGARGYEQYF | TGTGCCAGCAGCCAAGGATGGACAGGGGCGCGGGGTTACGAGCAGTACTTC
. | TRBJ2-5 | . | TRBV5-6 | CASSSEITETQYF | TGTGCCAGCAGCTCGGAGATAACGGAGACCCAGTACTTC
. | TRBJ1-2 | TRBD1 | TRBV12-3/TRBV12-4 | CASSFNRGYGYTF | TGTGCCAGCAGTTTTAACAGGGGCTATGGCTACACCTTC
. | TRBJ1-4 | TRBD1 | TRBV12-3/TRBV12-4 | CASSHDRVEKLFF | TGTGCCAGCAGTCACGACAGGGTAGAAAAACTGTTTTTT
. | TRBJ2-3 | TRBD2 | TRBV6-2/TRBV6-3 | CASSWGTSGRDTQYF | TGTGCCAGCAGTTGGGGGACTAGCGGCCGAGATACGCAGTATTTT
. | TRBJ2-1 | TRBD2 | TRBV3-1/TRBV3-2 | CASSQVGTRVNEQFF | TGTGCCAGCAGCCAAGTCGGGACTAGGGTCAATGAGCAGTTCTTC
once | TRBJ1-5 | . | TRBV27 | CASSLHSNQPQHF | TGTGCCAGCAGTTTACATAGCAATCAGCCCCAGCATTTT
. | TRBJ2-7 | TRBD2 | TRBV27 | CASQPGTRVHEQYF | TGTGCCAGCCAGCCCGGGACTAGAGTTCACGAGCAGTACTTC
once | TRBJ2-6 | TRBD2 | TRBV5-1 | CASSTGTIEANVLTF | TGCGCCAGCAGCACCGGGACTATCGAGGCCAACGTCCTGACTTTC
. | TRBJ2-1 | . | TRBV28 | CASSYPRGSSYNEQFF | TGTGCCAGCAGTTACCCCCGTGGTAGCTCCTACAATGAGCAGTTCTTC